Given below is one T cell receptor (beta chain) in context. Libraries were prepared by immunoSEQ multiplex PCR; TCRdb keeps only in-frame clonotypes and omits some of them. The sample yields hundreds of thousands of clones, over 95% seen once. The data stem from a study of shared clonotypes between healthy human individuals. It was CD45RO-negative cells, positively selected for CCR7, that made up naive CD8 cells, with terminally differentiated effector memory CD45RA+ cells excluded. Germline V gene data show CDR1 as SGHVS and CDR2 as FNYEAQ. This CDR3 has 15 residues. J was trimmed by 7 bases and V by 3 bases; bases with no gene match: 4.

The rearrangement uses TRBV7-6 and TRBJ2-1, with TRBD2 matching 12 bases. This clonotype was sampled from a woman aged 25 to 39 in good health. The sample comprised naive CD8+ T cells sorted from blood. CDR3 nucleotide sequence: TGTGCCAGCAGCTTCGGGACTAGCGGGCCTAATGAGCAGTTCTTC. Protein sequence: CASSFGTSGPNEQFF.